The rows below give T cell receptor beta chains drawn from one sample of a study of T cells in Graves' hyperthyroidism and ophthalmopathy. MiXCR, applied by TCRdb to the multiplex PCR reads, yields one record per CDR3 protein. The data contain about 24,000 distinct CDR3 sequences, approximately 54% of them singletons. Sequencing was performed on blood. These TCRs come from a woman aged 40 to 50 with Graves' hyperthyroidism that later progressed to Graves' ophthalmopathy. CDR3s include the opening cysteine and the closing phenylalanine or tryptophan. The D gene is left open where the match is weak. Clone size appears in some rows only: once, few, many, or a class for an expanded clone.

d_call: TRBD2
clone_size: many
j_call: TRBJ2-5
v_call: TRBV6-2/TRBV6-3
cdr3_aa: CASTQREAETQYF
cdr3_nt: TGTGCCAGCACCCAACGGGAGGCAGAGACCCAGTACTTC

d_call: TRBD1
clone_size: .
j_call: TRBJ1-5
v_call: TRBV2
cdr3_aa: CASSPDRDDNQPQHF
cdr3_nt: TGTGCCAGCAGCCCGGACAGGGATGACAATCAGCCCCAGCATTTT

d_call: .
clone_size: medium-sized
j_call: TRBJ1-5
v_call: TRBV5-6
cdr3_aa: CASSAFGPSGNQPQHF
cdr3_nt: TGTGCCAGCAGTGCCTTCGGCCCCTCCGGCAATCAGCCCCAGCATTTT

d_call: TRBD2
clone_size: once
j_call: TRBJ2-7
v_call: TRBV6-2/TRBV6-3
cdr3_aa: CANSITSGGGNEQYF
cdr3_nt: TGTGCCAACAGTATTACTAGCGGAGGGGGGAATGAGCAGTACTTC

d_call: TRBD1
clone_size: few
j_call: TRBJ1-5
v_call: TRBV5-6
cdr3_aa: CASSLTGEETQHF
cdr3_nt: TGTGCCAGCAGCCTGACAGGGGAAGAGACCCAGCATTTT

d_call: .
clone_size: few
j_call: TRBJ1-6
v_call: TRBV7-2
cdr3_aa: CASSLQKGNNSPLHF
cdr3_nt: TGTGCCAGCAGCCTCCAGAAGGGCAATAATTCACCCCTCCACTTT

d_call: TRBD2
clone_size: many
j_call: TRBJ2-2
v_call: TRBV7-6
cdr3_aa: CASSSPRASGREVGGELFF
cdr3_nt: TGTGCCAGCAGCTCCCCCCGGGCTAGCGGGAGGGAGGTCGGCGGGGAGCTGTTTTTT

d_call: TRBD1
clone_size: medium-sized
j_call: TRBJ2-2
v_call: TRBV24-1
cdr3_aa: CATSDHRTGPTGELFF
cdr3_nt: TGTGCCACCAGTGATCATCGGACAGGGCCCACCGGGGAGCTGTTTTTT

d_call: .
clone_size: many
j_call: TRBJ1-2
v_call: TRBV30
cdr3_aa: CASDRFYGYTF
cdr3_nt: TGTGCCTCCGACAGATTCTATGGCTACACCTTC

d_call: .
clone_size: .
j_call: TRBJ1-2
v_call: TRBV12-3/TRBV12-4
cdr3_aa: CASRTDGPYGYTF
cdr3_nt: TGTGCCAGCAGGACCGACGGACCCTATGGCTACACCTTC

d_call: .
clone_size: .
j_call: TRBJ1-2
v_call: TRBV7-8
cdr3_aa: CASSLNGANYGYTF
cdr3_nt: TGTGCCAGCAGCCTTAACGGAGCTAACTATGGCTACACCTTC

d_call: .
clone_size: .
j_call: TRBJ1-5
v_call: TRBV15
cdr3_aa: CATSREGRDDQPQHF
cdr3_nt: TGTGCCACCAGCAGAGAGGGCAGGGACGATCAGCCCCAGCATTTT

d_call: TRBD2
clone_size: .
j_call: TRBJ2-3
v_call: TRBV15
cdr3_aa: CATSRRTSGNTQYF
cdr3_nt: TGTGCCACCAGCAGGCGGACTAGCGGGAATACGCAGTATTTT

d_call: TRBD1
clone_size: few
j_call: TRBJ2-2
v_call: TRBV18
cdr3_aa: CASSPRQGAATGELFF
cdr3_nt: TGTGCCAGCTCACCGCGACAGGGGGCTGCCACCGGGGAGCTGTTTTTT

d_call: TRBD2
clone_size: .
j_call: TRBJ2-2
v_call: TRBV5-1
cdr3_aa: CTSRSLAGGSGELFF
cdr3_nt: TGCACCAGCAGATCGCTAGCGGGCGGTTCCGGGGAGCTGTTCTTT